This T cell receptor (beta chain) originates from a study of T-cell reconstitution after alpha-beta-depleted transplantation in children (dated by TCRdb to the mid-2010s). Some background on the complete study: Using TCR repertoire profiling, the study followed T-cell immune reconstitution in a quantitative way in children after TCRalphabeta/CD19-depleted allogeneic hematopoietic cell transplantation.

The receptor library was made with PCR. The reads were generated on an Illumina HiSeq 2500. TCR library preparation used molecular barcoding, with unique molecular identifiers applied to normalize quantification of the TCRbeta repertoire. Using fastp at Q25 and MiXCR, TCRdb reprocessed the public reads and kept productive beta chains. Identical CDR3 protein sequences are pooled into one entry, listed with their most common genes and DNA. For this sample the table gives roughly 220,000 distinct CDR3 sequences, of which 9.5% to 15% were detected only once. The leading ten clones occupy around 2.5% of the sample. This clonotype was detected many times. This receptor's antigen is unknown. No qualities accompany the bases; no much larger clone lies one base away. The trim is 4 bases for V and 9 bases for J, with a gap of 6 bases between the germline ends. According to the germline V gene, CDR1 reads SGHDN and CDR2 reads FVKESK. The CDR3 runs 10 residues from the cysteine to the phenylalanine. The CDR3 DNA has 30 bases and is translated from base 1.

Sequences were derived from PBMCs from the stem cell graft donor, sampled from the stem cell graft. This TCR came from a human donor who donated a stem cell graft to a child with acute lymphoblastic leukemia. The chain couples TRBV14 to TRBJ1-1, with the D gene call left open. The DNA reads TGTGCCAGCAGCCTTGCGAAAGCTTTCTTT. This translates into CASSLAKAFF.